The 4 T cell receptor beta chains below all came from one sample that was sequenced in a study of identifying expanded T cells in peripheral blood (dated by TCRdb to about 2019). Libraries were built with the immunoSEQ multiplex PCR assay. TCRdb obtained this table from immuneACCESS and retained in-frame rearrangements with V and J assigned. These tables miss some clones; where compared with another copy, unresolved V genes account for less than half of the shortfall, and the remainder is unexplained. The table for this sample lists 91,000 or so clones; more than 70% of them were counted only once. Jointly, the top ten make up 3.5% to 4.5% of the sample. The material sequenced was blood. The source of these receptors is a person aged 18 to 75 in good health.

Points on this clone: This may be a read error: a much more frequent sequence differs by one nucleotide. The rearrangement joins TRBV7-9 to TRBJ1-5, with D unclear. The length of the CDR3 is 14 residues. Germline values: CDR1 SEHNR, CDR2 FQNEAQ (reference sequence). Trimming removed 1 base from V and 2 bases from J, with 6 bases in between. The CDR3 DNA reads as TGTGCCAGCAGCTTAGAAGGGCGCAATCAGCCCCAGCATTTT. It codes for CASSLEGRNQPQHF.

This clone is a singleton in its sample. V usage is TRBV2 and J usage is TRBJ2-1, with 11 bases identical to TRBD1. CDR1 and CDR2 (germline): SNHLY, FYNNEI. The CDR3 is 15 residues long. V gave up 5 bases and J gave up 3 bases; unmatched junction bases: 3. The CDR3 here is CASSTGTGGYNEQFF. In DNA form, the CDR3 reads TGTGCCAGCAGTACCGGGACAGGGGGCTACAATGAGCAGTTCTTC. The whole variable domain, remainder taken from reference TRBV2 and TRBJ2-1, is EPEVTQTPSHQVTQMGQEVILRCVPISNHLYFYWYRQILGQKVEFLVSFYNNEISEKSEIFDDQFSVERPDGSNFTLKIRSTKLEDSAMYFCASSTGTGGYNEQFFGPGTRLTVL.

To note about this clone: The junction and the germline gene differ at one end; a read error may be behind it. The CDR3, as DNA: TGCGCCAGCAGCCAAGAGATTGGAGACCCTACCTACGAGCAGTACTTC. Translated, it gives CASSQEIGDPTYEQYF. This chain links TRBV5-4 with TRBJ2-7, with D hard to call. CDR3 size: 16 residues. Looked up from germline, CDR1 is SGHNT and CDR2 is YYREEE (reference sequence).

This clone was seen repeatedly, ten times or more. The chain recombines TRBV27 with TRBJ1-1; the D gene is possibly TRBD1 (5 bases). The CDR3 has 12 residues. Trimming took off 6 bases at V and 10 bases at J, with 15 bases between the two ends. Germline V gene data show CDR1 as MNHEY and CDR2 as SMNVEV (reference sequence). CDR3 loop: CASSLNQGAAFF. CDR3 bases: TGTGCCAGCAGCCTTAACCAGGGTGCAGCTTTCTTT.